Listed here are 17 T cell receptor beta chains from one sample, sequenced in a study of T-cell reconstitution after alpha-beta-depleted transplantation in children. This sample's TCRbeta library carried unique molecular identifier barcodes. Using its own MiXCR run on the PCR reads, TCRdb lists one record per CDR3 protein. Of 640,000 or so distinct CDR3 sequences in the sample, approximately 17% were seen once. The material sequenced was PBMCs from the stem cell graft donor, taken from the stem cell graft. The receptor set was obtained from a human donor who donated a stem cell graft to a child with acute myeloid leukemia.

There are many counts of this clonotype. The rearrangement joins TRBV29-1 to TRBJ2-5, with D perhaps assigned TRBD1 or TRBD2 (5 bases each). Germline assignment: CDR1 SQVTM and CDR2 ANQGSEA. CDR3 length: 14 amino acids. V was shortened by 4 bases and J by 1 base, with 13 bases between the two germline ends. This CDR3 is CSVGGDSGQETQYF. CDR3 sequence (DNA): TGCAGCGTTGGGGGTGACAGCGGCCAAGAGACCCAGTACTTC.

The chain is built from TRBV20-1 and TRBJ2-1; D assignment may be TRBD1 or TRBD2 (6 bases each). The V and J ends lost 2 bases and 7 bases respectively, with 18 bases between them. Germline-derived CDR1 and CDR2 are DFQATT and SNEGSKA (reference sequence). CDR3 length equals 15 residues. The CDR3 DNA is TGCAGTGCTAGAACCCCGGTGGGGGGCCAGAATGAGCAGTTCTTC. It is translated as CSARTPVGGQNEQFF.

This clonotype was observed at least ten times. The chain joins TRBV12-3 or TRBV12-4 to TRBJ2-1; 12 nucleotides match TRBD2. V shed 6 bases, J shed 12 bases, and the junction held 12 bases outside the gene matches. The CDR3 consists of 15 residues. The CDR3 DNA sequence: TGTGCCAGCAGCCCGTGGGCGACTAGCGGGGGAGGGCAGTTCTTC. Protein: CASSPWATSGGGQFF.

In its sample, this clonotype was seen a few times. CDR3 bases: TGCGCCAGCAGCCCCACAATCAGGGGGAGCTCCTACGAGCAGTACTTC. Its translation: CASSPTIRGSSYEQYF. The rearrangement links TRBV4-3 to TRBJ2-7; 7 nucleotides match TRBD1. Germline lookup yields CDR1 LGHNA and CDR2 YSLEER. This CDR3 is built from 16 residues. Trimming removed 4 bases from V and 0 bases from J; junction bases left unmatched: 9.

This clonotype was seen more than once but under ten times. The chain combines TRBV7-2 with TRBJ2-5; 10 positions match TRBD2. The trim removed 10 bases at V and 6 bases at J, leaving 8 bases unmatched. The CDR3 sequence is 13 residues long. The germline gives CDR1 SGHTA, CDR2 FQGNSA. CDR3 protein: CATSSGGSKTQYF. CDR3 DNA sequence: TGTGCCACCTCTAGCGGGGGATCGAAGACCCAGTACTTC.

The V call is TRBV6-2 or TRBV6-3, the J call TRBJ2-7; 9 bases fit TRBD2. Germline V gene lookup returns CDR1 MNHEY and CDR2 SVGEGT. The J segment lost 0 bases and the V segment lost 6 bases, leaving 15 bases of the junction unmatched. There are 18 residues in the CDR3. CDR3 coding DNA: TGTGCCAGCAGGCGACCCGGGACTAGCTCCAGGAGCTCCTACGAGCAGTACTTC. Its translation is CASRRPGTSSRSSYEQYF.

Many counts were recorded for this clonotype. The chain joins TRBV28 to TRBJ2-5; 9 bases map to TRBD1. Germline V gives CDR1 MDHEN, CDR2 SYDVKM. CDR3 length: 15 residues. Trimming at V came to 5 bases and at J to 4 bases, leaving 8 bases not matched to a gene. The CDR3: CASSPGQGRGETQYF. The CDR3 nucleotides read TGTGCCAGCAGTCCGGGACAGGGTCGTGGAGAGACCCAGTACTTC.

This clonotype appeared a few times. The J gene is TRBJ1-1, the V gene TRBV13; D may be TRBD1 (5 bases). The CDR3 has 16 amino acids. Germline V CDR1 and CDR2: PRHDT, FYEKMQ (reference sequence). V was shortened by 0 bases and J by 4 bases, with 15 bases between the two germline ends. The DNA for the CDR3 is TGTGCCAGCAGCTTAGGCCATTCCAGGGTGGCCACTGAAGCTTTCTTT. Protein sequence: CASSLGHSRVATEAFF.

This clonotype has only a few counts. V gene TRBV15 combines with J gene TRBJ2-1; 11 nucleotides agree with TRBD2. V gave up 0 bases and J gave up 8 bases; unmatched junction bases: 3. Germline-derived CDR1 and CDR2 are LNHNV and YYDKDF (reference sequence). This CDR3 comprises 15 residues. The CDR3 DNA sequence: TGTGCCACCAGCAGAGAGATGACTAGCGGGGATGAGCAGTTCTTC. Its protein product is CATSREMTSGDEQFF. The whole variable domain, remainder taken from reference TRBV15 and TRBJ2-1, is DAMVIQNPRYQVTQFGKPVTLSCSQTLNHNVMYWYQQKSSQAPKLLFHYYDKDFNNEADTPDNFQSRRPNTSFCFLDIRSPGLGDTAMYLCATSREMTSGDEQFFGPGTRLTVL.

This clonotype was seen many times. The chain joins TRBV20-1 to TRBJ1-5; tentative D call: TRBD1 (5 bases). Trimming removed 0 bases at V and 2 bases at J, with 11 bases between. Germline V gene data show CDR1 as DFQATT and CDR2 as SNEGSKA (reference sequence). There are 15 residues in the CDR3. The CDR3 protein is CSAREGEWGNQPQHF. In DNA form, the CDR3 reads TGCAGTGCTAGAGAAGGGGAATGGGGCAATCAGCCCCAGCATTTT.

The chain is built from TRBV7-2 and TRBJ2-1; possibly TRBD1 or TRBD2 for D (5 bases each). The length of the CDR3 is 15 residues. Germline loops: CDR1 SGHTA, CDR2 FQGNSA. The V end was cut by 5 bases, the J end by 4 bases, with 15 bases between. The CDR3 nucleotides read TGTGCCAGCAGCCTAATAGGGGACGCTTACAATGAGCAGTTCTTC. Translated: CASSLIGDAYNEQFF. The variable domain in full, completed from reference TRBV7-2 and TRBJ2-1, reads GAGVSQSPSNKVTEKGKDVELRCDPISGHTALYWYRQSLGQGLEFLIYFQGNSAPDKSGLPSDRFSAERTGGSVSTLTIQRTQQEDSAVYLCASSLIGDAYNEQFFGPGTRLTVL.

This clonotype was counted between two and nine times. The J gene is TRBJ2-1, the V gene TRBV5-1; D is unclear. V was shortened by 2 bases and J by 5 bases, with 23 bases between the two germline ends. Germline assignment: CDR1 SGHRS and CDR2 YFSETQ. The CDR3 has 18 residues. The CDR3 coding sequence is TGCGCCAGCAGCTTAAGGCGGCAGCCTTTAATTGGTAACAATGAGCAGTTCTTC. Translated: CASSLRRQPLIGNNEQFF.

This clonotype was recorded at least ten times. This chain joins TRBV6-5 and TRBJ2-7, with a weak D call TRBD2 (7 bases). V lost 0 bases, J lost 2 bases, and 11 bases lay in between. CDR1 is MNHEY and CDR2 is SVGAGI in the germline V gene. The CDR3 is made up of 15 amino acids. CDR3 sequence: CASSYSGGTTYEQYF. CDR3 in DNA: TGTGCCAGCAGTTACTCGGGGGGGACAACCTACGAGCAGTACTTC.

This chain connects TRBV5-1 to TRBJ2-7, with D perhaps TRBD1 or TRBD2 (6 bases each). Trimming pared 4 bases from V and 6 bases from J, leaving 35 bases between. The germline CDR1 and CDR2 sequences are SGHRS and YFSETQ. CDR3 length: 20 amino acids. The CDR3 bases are TGCGCCAGCAGCCCTTCAGGTCCGCCACGGGGGCCAAGTTCCCGATGCGAGCAGTACGTC. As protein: CASSPSGPPRGPSSRCEQYV.

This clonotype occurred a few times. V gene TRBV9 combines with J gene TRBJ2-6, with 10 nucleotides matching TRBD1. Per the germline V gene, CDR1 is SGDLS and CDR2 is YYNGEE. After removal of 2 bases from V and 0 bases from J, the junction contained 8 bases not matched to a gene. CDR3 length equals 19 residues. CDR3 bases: TGTGCCAGCAGCGTCGCCTGGACAGGGGGTAACTCTGGGGCCAACGTCCTGACTTTC. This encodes CASSVAWTGGNSGANVLTF.

The CDR3 coding sequence is TGTGCCTGGAAGATCGGGGGATTAGGGGAGACCCAGTACTTC. Translating gives CAWKIGGLGETQYF. V is TRBV30 and J is TRBJ2-5; possible D gene TRBD2, 6 bases. V was shortened by 4 bases and J by 5 bases, with 17 bases between the two germline ends. The CDR3 covers 14 residues. CDR1 is GTSNPN, CDR2 SVGIG, per germline (reference sequence).

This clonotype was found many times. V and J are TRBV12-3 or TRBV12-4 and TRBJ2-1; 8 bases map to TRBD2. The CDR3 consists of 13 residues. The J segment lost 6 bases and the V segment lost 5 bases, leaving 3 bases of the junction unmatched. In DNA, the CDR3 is TGTGCCAGCAGTCTACTAGCGGTCAATGAGCAGTTCTTC. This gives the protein CASSLLAVNEQFF.